The clone carrying this TCR beta chain has at least ten counts. The antigen remains undetermined. The data were obtained in a study of regulatory T cells in long-lasting Graves disease. General study results and limits: Gene preferences differed: TRBV28, TRBJ1-2, TRBJ2-5 in persistent cases.

Time point specified: newly diagnosed GD, antithyroid drugs for less than 3 months. Following extraction of RNA from PBMCs, that RNA was used to make the TCR library. This CDR3 contains 17 residues. The germline V gene has CDR1 SEHNR and CDR2 FQNEAQ (reference sequence). V lost 4 bases to trimming and J lost 6 bases; unmatched junction nucleotides: 12. Arm-PCR of CDR3 regions with iRepertoire HTBI primers generated TCR beta libraries. TCRdb reanalysed the multiplex PCR reads using MiXCR and keeps one entry per CDR3 protein. The sample records roughly 530,000 distinct CDR3 sequences, about 16% being singletons. These data were also filed under a second study, of T cells in Graves' hyperthyroidism and ophthalmopathy. That source reports: The TCR CDR3 first-round RT-PCR relied on the HTBI primer set.

The material was peripheral blood mononuclear cells (PBMCs), obtained at new diagnosis, from a patient treated with antithyroid drugs. The clonotype originates from a middle-aged woman with Graves disease. The chain recombines TRBV7-9 with TRBJ2-1; TRBD2 matches at 10 bases. CDR3 sequence reads: CASSWRGSSGGANEQFF. The DNA for the CDR3 is TGTGCCAGCAGCTGGAGGGGGTCGAGCGGGGGGGCCAATGAGCAGTTCTTC.